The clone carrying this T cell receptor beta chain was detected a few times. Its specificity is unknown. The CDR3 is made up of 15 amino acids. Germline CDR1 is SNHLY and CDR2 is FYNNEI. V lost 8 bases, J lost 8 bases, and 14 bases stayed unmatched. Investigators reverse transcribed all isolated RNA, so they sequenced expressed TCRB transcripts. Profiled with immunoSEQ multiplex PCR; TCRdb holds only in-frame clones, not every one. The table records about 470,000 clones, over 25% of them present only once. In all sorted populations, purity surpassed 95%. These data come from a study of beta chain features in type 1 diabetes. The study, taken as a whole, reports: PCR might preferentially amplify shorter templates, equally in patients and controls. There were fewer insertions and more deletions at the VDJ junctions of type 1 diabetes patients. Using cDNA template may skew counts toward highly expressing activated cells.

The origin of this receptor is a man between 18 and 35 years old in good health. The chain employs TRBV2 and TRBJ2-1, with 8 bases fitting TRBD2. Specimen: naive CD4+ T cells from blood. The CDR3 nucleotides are TGTGCCAGCCGGGAGGGATGGCCCGCAAAGGATGAGCAGTTCTTC. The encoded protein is CASREGWPAKDEQFF.